What follows is one T cell receptor beta chain and its context. Profiling relied on immunoSEQ multiplex PCR, and the TCRdb table lists in-frame clones only, not all of them. The sample contains a few hundred thousand clones, about four fifths of which appear only once. V trimming: 3 bases; J trimming: 1 base; junction bases outside the gene matches: 1. Germline V gene lookup returns CDR1 SGDLS and CDR2 YYNGEE. CDR3 size: 15 residues. This sample was taken from a study of blood T cell repertoires in COVID-19. J is TRBJ2-7 and V is TRBV9, with TRBD2 identical over 13 bases. Sequencing was done on a sample of peripheral blood. This clonotype was sampled from a woman aged 18-30 years with acute or convalescent COVID-19. The CDR3 nucleotides read TGTGCCAGCAGCGAGGGACTAGCGGGATCCTACGAGCAGTACTTC. This codes for CASSEGLAGSYEQYF.